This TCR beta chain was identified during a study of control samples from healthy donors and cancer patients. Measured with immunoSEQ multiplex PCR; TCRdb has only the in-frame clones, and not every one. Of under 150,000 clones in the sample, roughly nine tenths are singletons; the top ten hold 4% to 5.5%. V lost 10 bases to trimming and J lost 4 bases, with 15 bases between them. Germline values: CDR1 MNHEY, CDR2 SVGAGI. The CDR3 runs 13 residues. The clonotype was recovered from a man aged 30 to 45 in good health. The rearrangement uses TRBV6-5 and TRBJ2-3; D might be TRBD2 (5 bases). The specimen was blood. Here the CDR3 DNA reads TGTGCCATCCGTGGGAGCGCCGCAGATACGCAGTATTTT. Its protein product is CAIRGSAADTQYF.